A selection of T cell receptor beta chains follows, all from one sample in a study of cytomegalovirus exposure and HLA in healthy donors. Sequencing was performed with immunoSEQ multiplex PCR; in TCRdb, only in-frame clones are kept and a portion is missing. The sample consists of around 150,000 clones, about four fifths of them appearing once. Sequenced material: PBMCs. The receptors here all came from a male donor in good health and CMV-seropositive. Both conserved end residues are part of each CDR3. D genes are given only for firm matches. Not all rows give a size; the values are once, few, many and, for expanded clones, a class.

CDR3 | size | V | D | J
CASSVRGADTIYF | once | TRBV19 | NA | TRBJ1-3
CASSDAGGEQYF | NA | TRBV6-4 | TRBD2 | TRBJ2-7
CASSPHGGRPGAQETQYF | NA | TRBV4-3 | NA | TRBJ2-5
CASRRPGQGQETQYF | NA | TRBV6-6 | TRBD1 | TRBJ2-5
CASSGPGTGSTDTQYF | NA | TRBV2 | TRBD1 | TRBJ2-3
CASSPPRTVYEAFF | once | TRBV7-9 | NA | TRBJ1-1
CASSRYRSADQPQHF | NA | TRBV6-5 | NA | TRBJ1-5
CASSVQGEIGDTEAFF | NA | TRBV9 | TRBD1 | TRBJ1-1
CASSLAAGEGQETQYF | NA | TRBV7-3 | NA | TRBJ2-5
CAWSATGSADTQYF | once | TRBV30 | NA | TRBJ2-3
CSAPWGDSTEAFF | NA | TRBV29-1 | NA | TRBJ1-1
CASSLIGGTDKNSPLHF | NA | TRBV4-2 | TRBD1 | TRBJ1-6
CASSSYRSTDTQYF | once | TRBV7-2 | NA | TRBJ2-3
CASSYGPSTNYGYTF | NA | TRBV6-6 | NA | TRBJ1-2
CATSRGGSYNSPLHF | NA | TRBV15 | NA | TRBJ1-6
CASSLRTGGDTIYF | NA | TRBV5-1 | TRBD1 | TRBJ1-3
CASSPPRSGRTSGGAYEQYF | NA | TRBV5-1 | TRBD2 | TRBJ2-7
CASQGFGQAFF | NA | TRBV7-6 | NA | TRBJ1-1
CASSPRTSGYEQYF | NA | TRBV4-2 | TRBD2 | TRBJ2-7
CASSSGQGFIHEQYF | NA | TRBV11-3 | TRBD1 | TRBJ2-7
CASSPPDRKNTEAFF | once | TRBV18 | TRBD1 | TRBJ1-1
CASSDGLEGTDTQYF | NA | TRBV2 | TRBD2 | TRBJ2-3
CASSSGQGNTEAFF | many | TRBV9 | TRBD1 | TRBJ1-1
CATSVRTGPTEAFF | NA | TRBV15 | TRBD1 | TRBJ1-1
CASSLGGGGGDEQYF | few | TRBV7-2 | TRBD2 | TRBJ2-7
CASSRNRADTQYF | NA | TRBV9 | NA | TRBJ2-3
CASSPSSGGGTEAFF | NA | TRBV9 | NA | TRBJ1-1
CASSRTGASQETQYF | NA | TRBV19 | TRBD1 | TRBJ2-5
CASSLVGVSGETQYF | NA | TRBV7-2 | NA | TRBJ2-5